The following is a T cell receptor beta chain sequence with its context. Its antigen remains unidentified. No base quality values were provided; no much bigger clone lies one nucleotide off. The data are from a study of shared clonotypes between healthy human individuals (dated by TCRdb to 2018 to 2020). For the wider study: The cohort comprised two women and a few men aged 18 to 49 years. For each donor, CD4 naive and CD4 memory were each run on three plates, CD8 naive on two plates, and CD8 memory on one plate. Blood TCR repertoires of five healthy adults were deeply sequenced to estimate repertoire size and the extent of clonotype sharing between individuals. Libraries were prepared and TCR repertoires were sequenced by different laboratories using diverse techniques, in order to increase sequencing depth and limit assay-specific biases. Each donor's leukapheresis produced roughly between roughly 0.85 and 9.5 billion PBMCs.

TCR CDR3 regions were amplified from genomic DNA by multiplex PCR using the deep immunoSEQ assay. For each cell subset, the extracted genomic DNA was distributed evenly across all wells of several immunoSEQ 96-well plates, and each plate served as one replicate. For sorted subsets, around 0.2 ug of genomic DNA, equivalent to 25,000 to 35,000 T cell genomes, went into each replicate PCR. The purified libraries were quantified using a Qubit 3.0 fluorometer, sized with a Bioanalyzer 2100, and then quantified again using the KAPA Library Quantification kit. Every immunoSEQ 96-well plate was sequenced on a separate single-read 150-cycle Illumina NextSeq 550 flow cell. The authors processed their data as follows. Because the immunoSEQ output held only junctional sequences and lacked quality scores, the filtering could not match the filtering applied to full-length reads. Sequences were annotated with PyIR, a Python wrapper for IgBLAST v1.9, and V/J genes and CDR3 were assigned using IMGT germline references. Reads with weak V/J assignments (E-value above 1e-6), missing CDR3, stop codons, out-of-frame junctions, or ambiguous translated residues were removed. V3J clonotypes were defined as sequences sharing the same inferred V gene, J gene, and CDR3 amino acid sequence. To compute the percentage overlap between repertoires, the number of shared unique clonotypes was divided by the size of the smaller repertoire. Richness of each repertoire was evaluated using RTK rarefaction, the Chao1 estimator, and Recon v2.1 estimates of unobserved clonotypes. OLGA was used to compute generation probabilities for all TCRbeta clonotypes that the gDNA method yielded from several donors. Imported from immuneACCESS, the table was reduced by TCRdb to in-frame sequences with V and J called. These copies leave out some clones; in studies compared against another copy, an unresolved V gene accounts for under half, and the cause of the remainder is not known. V, J and clone size reflect that table, while D and trimming were determined from the DNA. In all, the sample holds about 2.1 million clones, and around 93% of those were seen once. Approximately 1.7% of the sample is taken by the ten largest.

For the CD8 naive samples, CD45RO-negative cells were positively selected for CCR7, yielding a CD45RA+CCR7+ population from which TemRA cells were excluded. Donors were healthy HIV-negative adults with no recently reported acute infections or vaccinations. Every donor was a Caucasian adult living in Nashville, Tennessee, USA. After blood collection by leukapheresis, PBMCs were isolated using Ficoll-Histopaque density gradient centrifugation and then cryopreserved in the vapor phase of liquid nitrogen. Analytical flow cytometry was used to check the purity and quantity of every magnetically sorted T cell population. Genomic DNA was isolated from each sorted fraction and quantified by UV absorbance on a Nanodrop 2000c. Measured from the cysteine to the phenylalanine, the CDR3 is 16 residues long. Here the CDR3 DNA is all that survives: 48 bases in frame from base 1. Germline trimming amounts to 2 bases on V and 0 bases on J, with 7 as the count of junction bases outside the gene matches. The germline V gene (reference sequence) specifies SGHNT as CDR1 and YYREEE as CDR2.

Findings and caveats that apply to the study as a whole: Rarefaction of sorted-subset datasets indicated incomplete sequencing despite the large sequencing depth. Estimated clonotype richness was generally larger for naive than for memory subsets. Because the study included only a small number of donors, the genetic and exposure-history diversity represented was limited. Higher generation probabilities were observed for clonotypes shared by all four sorted-subset donors than for non-shared clonotypes. Pairwise subsampling led to the expectation that sequencing depth would affect the degree of clonotype sharing among donors. Sharing across four donors was observed for about 4.8% of naive CD4, over 3% of naive CD8, about 2.5% of memory CD4, and around 0.42% of memory CD8 clonotypes. Only blood was sampled, and tissue TCR repertoires likely differ from those in blood.

The receptor chain draws on TRBV5-4 and TRBJ1-1; TRBD1 matches 7 bases in the middle. This receptor was taken from a man aged 18-30 years in good health. Some clones in this sample may be carry-over from other donors' samples. The sample taken for sequencing was naive CD8+ T cells from PBMCs. The cell subset or site label, read with the paper, signifies: CD45RA+CCR7+. CDR3 reads: CASSFRDSIMNTEAFF. Read as DNA, the sequence is TGTGCCAGCAGCTTCCGGGACAGCATTATGAACACTGAAGCTTTCTTT.